This T cell receptor beta chain was identified during a study of a mutant IDH1 vaccine in newly diagnosed glioma. About the study: Patients were started on vaccination 4-6 weeks after radiotherapy alone, or with temozolomide cycles.

V dropped 6 bases and J dropped 5 bases, with 16 bases sitting between them. The CDR3 runs 14 residues. The germline V gene encodes CDR1 MNHNS and CDR2 SASEGT. As regards this clone: As yet, its antigen is unknown.

TCRdb keeps only in-frame clones here, not all; method: immunoSEQ multiplex PCR. Among 45,000 to 65,000 clones listed, 75% to 95% were seen once. As for time point: week 11, during vaccination. Every vaccination contained 300 ug of the mutant IDH1 20-mer peptide and was paired with topical imiquimod. The material was PBMCs, obtained from a glioma patient whose treatment included an IDH1 peptide vaccine. This TCR came from a man aged 45-60 years with glioma. J is TRBJ1-1 and V is TRBV6-1, with TRBD1 as a possible D gene (5 bases). CDR3 DNA: TGTGCCAGCAGGAGGACGGGGGACCGGACTGAAGCTTTCTTT. Translated, it gives CASRRTGDRTEAFF.